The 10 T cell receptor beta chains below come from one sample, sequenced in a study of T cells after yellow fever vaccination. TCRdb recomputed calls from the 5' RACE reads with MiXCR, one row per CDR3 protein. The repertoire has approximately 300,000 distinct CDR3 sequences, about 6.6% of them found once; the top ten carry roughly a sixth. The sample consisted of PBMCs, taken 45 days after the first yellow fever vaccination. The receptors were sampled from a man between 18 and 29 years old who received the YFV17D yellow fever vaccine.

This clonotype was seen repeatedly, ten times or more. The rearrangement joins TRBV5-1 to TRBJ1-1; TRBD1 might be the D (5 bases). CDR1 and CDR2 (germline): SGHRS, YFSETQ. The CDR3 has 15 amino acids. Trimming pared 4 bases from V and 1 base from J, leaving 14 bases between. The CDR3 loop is CASSADAGQNTEAFF. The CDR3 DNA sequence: TGCGCCAGCAGCGCGGACGCAGGACAGAACACTGAAGCTTTCTTT.

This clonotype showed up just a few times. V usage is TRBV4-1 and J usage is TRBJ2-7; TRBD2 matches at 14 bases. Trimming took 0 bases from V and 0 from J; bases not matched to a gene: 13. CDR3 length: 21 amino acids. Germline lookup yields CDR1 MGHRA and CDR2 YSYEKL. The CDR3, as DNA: TGCGCCAGCAGCCAAGATCGTGTCCCGGGACTAGCGGGGGTTACCTCCTACGAGCAGTACTTC. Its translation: CASSQDRVPGLAGVTSYEQYF.

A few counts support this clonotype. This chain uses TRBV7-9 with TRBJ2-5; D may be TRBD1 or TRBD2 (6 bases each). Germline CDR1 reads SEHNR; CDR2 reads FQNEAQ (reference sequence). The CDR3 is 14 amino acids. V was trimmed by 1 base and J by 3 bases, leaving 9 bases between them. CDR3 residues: CASSLGGAKETQYF. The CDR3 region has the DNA TGTGCCAGCAGCTTAGGGGGGGCGAAAGAGACCCAGTACTTC.

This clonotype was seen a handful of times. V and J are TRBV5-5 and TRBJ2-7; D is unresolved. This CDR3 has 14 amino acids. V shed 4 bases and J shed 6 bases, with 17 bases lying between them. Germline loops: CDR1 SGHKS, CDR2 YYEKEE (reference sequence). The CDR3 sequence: CASSRRFWVLEQYF. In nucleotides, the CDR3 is TGTGCCAGCAGCCGGCGCTTTTGGGTTCTCGAGCAGTACTTC.

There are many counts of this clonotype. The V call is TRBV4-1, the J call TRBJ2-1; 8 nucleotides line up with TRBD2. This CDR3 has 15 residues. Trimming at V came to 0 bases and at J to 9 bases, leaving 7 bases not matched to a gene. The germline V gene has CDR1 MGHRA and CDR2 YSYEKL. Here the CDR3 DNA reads TGCGCCAGCAGCCAAGATTCCGGGGGGGCCGGTGAGCAGTTCTTC. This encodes CASSQDSGGAGEQFF.

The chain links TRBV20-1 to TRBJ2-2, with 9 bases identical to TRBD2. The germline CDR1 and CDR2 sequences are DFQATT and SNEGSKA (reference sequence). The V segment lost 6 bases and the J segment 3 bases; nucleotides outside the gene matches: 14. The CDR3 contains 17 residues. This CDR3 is CSAHPGERGVHTGELFF. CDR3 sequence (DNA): TGCAGTGCCCACCCCGGAGAGCGGGGGGTACACACCGGGGAGCTGTTTTTT.

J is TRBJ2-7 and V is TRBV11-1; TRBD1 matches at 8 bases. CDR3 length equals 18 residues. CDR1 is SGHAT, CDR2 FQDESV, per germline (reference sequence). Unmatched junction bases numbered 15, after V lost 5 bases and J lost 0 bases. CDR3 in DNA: TGTGCCAGCAGCCAGACAGGGGTAAACCCCCGAAGCTCCTACGAGCAGTACTTC. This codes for CASSQTGVNPRSSYEQYF. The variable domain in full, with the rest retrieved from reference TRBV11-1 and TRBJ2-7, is EAEVAQSPRYKITEKSQAVAFWCDPISGHATLYWYRQILGQGPELLVQFQDESVVDDSQLPKDRFSAERLKGVDSTLKIQPAELGDSAMYLCASSQTGVNPRSSYEQYFGPGTRLTVT.

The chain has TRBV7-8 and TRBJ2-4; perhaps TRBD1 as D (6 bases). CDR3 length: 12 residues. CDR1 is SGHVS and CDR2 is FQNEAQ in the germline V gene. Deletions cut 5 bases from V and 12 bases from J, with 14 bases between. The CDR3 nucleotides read TGTGCCAGCAGCGGCTGGACAGATCATCAGTACTTC. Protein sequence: CASSGWTDHQYF.

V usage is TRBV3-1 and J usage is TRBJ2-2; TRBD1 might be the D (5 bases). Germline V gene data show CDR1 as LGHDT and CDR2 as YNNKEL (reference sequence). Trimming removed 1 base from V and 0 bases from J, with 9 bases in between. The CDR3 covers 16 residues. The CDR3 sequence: CASSQGTNANTGELFF. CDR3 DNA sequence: TGTGCCAGCAGCCAAGGGACAAACGCGAACACCGGGGAGCTGTTTTTT. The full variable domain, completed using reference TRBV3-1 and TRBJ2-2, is DTAVSQTPKYLVTQMGNDKSIKCEQNLGHDTMYWYKQDSKKFLKIMFSYNNKELIINETVPNRFSPKSPDKAHLNLHINSLELGDSAVYFCASSQGTNANTGELFFGEGSRLTVL.

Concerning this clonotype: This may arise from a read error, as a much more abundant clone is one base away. The CDR3 DNA reads TGTGCCAGCAGCCAAGGCTACAATGAGCAGTACTTC. It yields the protein CASSQGYNEQYF. The chain couples TRBV3-1 to TRBJ2-1; D gene uncertain. Gene TRBJ2-7 matches the end of the DNA better, so the J call may be wrong. CDR1 LGHDT and CDR2 YNNKEL come from the germline V gene (reference sequence). CDR3 size: 12 residues.